Listed here are 5 T cell receptor beta chains from one sample, sequenced in a study of radiation and T cells in renal cell carcinoma. Time point noted: blood 2 weeks post-SBRT. Treatment of the sample: 15 Gy SBRT to primary tumor, nephrectomy 4 weeks later. Assay used: immunoSEQ multiplex PCR; TCRdb lists only in-frame clones, some missing. Of 70,000 or so clones listed, roughly 87% are singletons. The material sequenced was blood, taken from a patient whose treatment included radiotherapy and nephrectomy. The receptors originated from a man aged 55 to 69 with renal cell carcinoma.

The J gene is TRBJ2-7, the V gene TRBV4-3; D is unclear. The CDR3 is made up of 13 amino acids. The V end was cut by 0 bases, the J end by 7 bases, with 10 bases between. Germline CDR1 reads LGHNA; CDR2 reads YSLEER. The CDR3 DNA reads TGCGCCAGCAGCCAAGATTTGGCACGGGAGCAGTACTTC. Protein product: CASSQDLAREQYF.

This clone was observed a single time. The chain links TRBV27 to TRBJ2-6; D not resolved. The CDR3 is made up of 16 amino acids. The V and J ends lost 4 bases and 1 base respectively, with 11 bases between them. From germline, CDR1 is MNHEY and CDR2 SMNVEV (reference sequence). The DNA for the CDR3 is TGTGCCAGCAGTTCCCAAGATGGGTCTGGGGCCAACGTCCTGACTTTC. Protein sequence: CASSSQDGSGANVLTF.

The chain combines TRBV7-8 with TRBJ2-2; D is undetermined. V gave up 4 bases and J gave up 3 bases, with 21 bases separating them. The CDR3 sequence is 18 residues long. Germline V gene lookup returns CDR1 SGHVS and CDR2 FQNEAQ. The CDR3 DNA sequence: TGTGCCAGCAGCTATCCCGGCGGCTCCCGATACGACACCGGGGAGCTGTTTTTT. Encoded protein: CASSYPGGSRYDTGELFF.

J is TRBJ2-7 and V is TRBV27; TRBD2 might be the D (5 bases). Between the trimmed V and J ends, which lost 5 bases and 5 bases, there was a span of 13 bases. The CDR3 runs to 13 residues. The germline V gene has CDR1 MNHEY and CDR2 SMNVEV (reference sequence). CDR3 region: CASSRWERNEQYF. The CDR3 nucleotides read TGTGCCAGCAGTCGGTGGGAGAGGAACGAGCAGTACTTC.

This clone was detected only a few times. The chain recombines TRBV7-9 with TRBJ1-2; TRBD1 agrees at 8 bases. Germline assignment: CDR1 SEHNR and CDR2 FQNEAQ (reference sequence). The CDR3 contains 13 residues. V was pared by 5 bases and J by 7 bases, with 6 bases of the junction left unmatched. The CDR3 loop is CASSPGQGIGYTF. CDR3 in DNA: TGTGCCAGCAGCCCAGGACAGGGAATTGGCTACACCTTC. Using reference TRBV7-9 and TRBJ1-2 for the parts outside the CDR3, the full variable domain is DTGVSQNPRHKITKRGQNVTFRCDPISEHNRLYWYRQTLGQGPEFLTYFQNEAQLEKSRLLSDRFSAERPKGSFSTLEIQRTEQGDSAMYLCASSPGQGIGYTFGSGTRLTVV.